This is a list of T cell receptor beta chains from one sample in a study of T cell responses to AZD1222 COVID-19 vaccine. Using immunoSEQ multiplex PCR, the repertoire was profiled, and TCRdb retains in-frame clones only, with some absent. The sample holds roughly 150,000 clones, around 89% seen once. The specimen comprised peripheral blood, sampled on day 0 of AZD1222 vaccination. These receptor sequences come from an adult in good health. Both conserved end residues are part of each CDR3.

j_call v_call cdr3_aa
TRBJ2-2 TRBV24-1 CATSLQGPANTGELFF
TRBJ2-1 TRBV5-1 CASSWTSGTTNEQFF
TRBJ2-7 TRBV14 CASSGQGWYEQYF
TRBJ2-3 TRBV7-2 CASSKSLATDTQYF
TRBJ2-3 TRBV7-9 CASSNTDTQYF
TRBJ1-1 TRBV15 CATSGDRGEGTEAFF
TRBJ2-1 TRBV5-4 CASSPRAGEMYNEQFF
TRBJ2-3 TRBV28 CASSLSASGSTDTQYF
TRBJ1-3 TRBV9 CASSPNTDSGNTIYF
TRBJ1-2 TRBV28 CASSLDGNYGYTF